The T cell receptor beta chain under discussion was sequenced for a study of brain metastases from non-small cell lung cancer. The method was immunoSEQ multiplex PCR; TCRdb's version includes in-frame clones alone and lacks a portion of them. This sample has 13,000 to 15,000 clones; about 85% occur once, and the top ten carry less than 9%. A remark on this clone: Its antigen remains unidentified.

Overall study results and limits: In approximately 60% of brain metastases, T-cell clones were expanded compared with matched primary tumors.

The ends were cut back, 3 bases at V and 9 bases at J, with 21 bases in the middle. Germline lookup yields CDR1 LGHDT and CDR2 YNNKEL (reference sequence). CDR3 length equals 16 residues. The receptor comes from a donor over 35 with non-small cell lung cancer. This sequence joins TRBV3-1 (or the pseudogene TRBV3-2) and TRBJ2-1; D might be TRBD2 (7 bases). The sequencing input was primary lung tumor tissue. The CDR3, as DNA: TGTGCCAGCAGCCAGACCCTAGGGGGGGCCTCTGCTGAGCAGTTCTTC. It is translated as CASSQTLGGASAEQFF.